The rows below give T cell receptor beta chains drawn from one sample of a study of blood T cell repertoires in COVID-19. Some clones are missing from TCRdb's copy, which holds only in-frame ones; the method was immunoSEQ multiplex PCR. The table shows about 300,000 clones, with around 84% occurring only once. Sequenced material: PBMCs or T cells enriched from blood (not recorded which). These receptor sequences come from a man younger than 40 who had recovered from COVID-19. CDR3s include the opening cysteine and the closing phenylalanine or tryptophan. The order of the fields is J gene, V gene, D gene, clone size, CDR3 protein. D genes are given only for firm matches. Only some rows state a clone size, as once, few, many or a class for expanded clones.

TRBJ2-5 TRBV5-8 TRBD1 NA CASSLDRGPGTQYF
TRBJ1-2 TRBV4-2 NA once CASSQEFRGGYGYTF
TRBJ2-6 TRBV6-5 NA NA CASSSGAGANVLTF
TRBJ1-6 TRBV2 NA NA CASSVNQGNAYNSPLHF
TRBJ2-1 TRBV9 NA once CASSGESGLGDNEQFF
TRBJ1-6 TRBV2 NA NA CASRPDWGSPLHF
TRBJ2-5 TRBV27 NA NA CASSRLPAALRETQYF
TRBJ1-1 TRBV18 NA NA CASSPGGLYSNTEAFF
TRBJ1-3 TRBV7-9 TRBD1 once CASSSDRGRSSSGNTIYF
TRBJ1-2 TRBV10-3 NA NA CAISDPEGVNYGYTF
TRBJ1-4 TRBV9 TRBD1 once CASSVGDSNEKLFF
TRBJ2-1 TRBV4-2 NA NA CASSQDTSGEPYNEQFF
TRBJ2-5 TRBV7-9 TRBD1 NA CASSFRTGRVETQYF
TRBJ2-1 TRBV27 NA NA CASSFYALGAEQFF
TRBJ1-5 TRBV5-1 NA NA CASSPEGDSQPQHF
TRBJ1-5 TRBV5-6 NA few CASSFSSSSNQPQHF
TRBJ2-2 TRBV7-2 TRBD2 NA CASSPRAGDYGELFF
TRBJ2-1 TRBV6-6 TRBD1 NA CASTTPDRGLNEQFF
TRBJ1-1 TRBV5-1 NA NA CASSEGVTEAFF
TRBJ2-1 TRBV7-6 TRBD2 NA CASSPEPGTSGSSSNEQFF
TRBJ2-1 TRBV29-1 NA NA CSVEAIYNEQFF
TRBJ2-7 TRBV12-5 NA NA CASGAGIKEYF
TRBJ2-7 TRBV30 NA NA CAWKTGAYEQYF
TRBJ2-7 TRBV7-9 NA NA CASTGSSYEQYF
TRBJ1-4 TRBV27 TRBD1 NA CASSLQGAGEKLFF
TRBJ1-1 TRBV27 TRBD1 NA CASSETRGLMNTEAFF
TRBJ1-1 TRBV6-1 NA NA CASSEQGGTEAFF
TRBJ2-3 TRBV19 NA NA CASSIQRYPGDTQYF
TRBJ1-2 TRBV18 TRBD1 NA CASSPGQGGYGYTF
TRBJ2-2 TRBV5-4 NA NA CASSLGGENTGELFF
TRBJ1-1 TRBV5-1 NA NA CASSPTVDTEAFF
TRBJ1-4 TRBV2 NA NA CASVGLRGARDDGLFF
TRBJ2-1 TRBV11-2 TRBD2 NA CASSLGAGGSEQFF
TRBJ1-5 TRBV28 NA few CASSLAGTGGSYQPQHF
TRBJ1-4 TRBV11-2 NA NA CASSLASRGWVEKLFF
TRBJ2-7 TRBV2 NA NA CASRNGQAAYEQYF
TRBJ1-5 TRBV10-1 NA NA CASSASGTQPQHF
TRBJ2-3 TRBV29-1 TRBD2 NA CSVDPGRETDTQYF
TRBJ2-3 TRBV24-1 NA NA CATGGGPPYTDTQYF
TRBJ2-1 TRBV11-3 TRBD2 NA CASSRGLAGEISYNEQFF
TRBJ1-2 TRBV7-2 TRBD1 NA CASSQLTGGGYTF
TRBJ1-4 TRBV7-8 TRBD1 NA CASSPRGQVNEKLFF
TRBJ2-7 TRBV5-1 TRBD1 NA CASRTGAVNGEQYF
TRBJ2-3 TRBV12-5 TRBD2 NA CASGFQRGRGDTQYF
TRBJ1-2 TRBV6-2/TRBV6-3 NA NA CASSDPPGFSYGYTF
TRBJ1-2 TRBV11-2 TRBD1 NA CASSRTGAGDTF
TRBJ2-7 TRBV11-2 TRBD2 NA CASSRGEGLAGTEQYF
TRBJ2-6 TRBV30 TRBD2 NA CAWSVLGYGELAGAGANVLTF
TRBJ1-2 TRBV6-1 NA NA CASSDRGGDGYTF
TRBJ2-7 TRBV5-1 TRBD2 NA CASSLASWRGSSYEQYF
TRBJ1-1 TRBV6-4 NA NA CASSRREADRTEAFF
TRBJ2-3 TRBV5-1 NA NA CASSSNGERDTQYF
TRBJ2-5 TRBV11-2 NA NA CASSFLIRDFQYF
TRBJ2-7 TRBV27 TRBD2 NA CASSLSRGLAGNYEQYF
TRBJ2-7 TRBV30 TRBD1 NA CAWTAGGSEQYF
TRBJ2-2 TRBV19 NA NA CASSIFVSNTGELFF
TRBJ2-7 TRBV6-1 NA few CASSEGLYEQYF
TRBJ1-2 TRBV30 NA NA CAWSVGGTTYGYTF